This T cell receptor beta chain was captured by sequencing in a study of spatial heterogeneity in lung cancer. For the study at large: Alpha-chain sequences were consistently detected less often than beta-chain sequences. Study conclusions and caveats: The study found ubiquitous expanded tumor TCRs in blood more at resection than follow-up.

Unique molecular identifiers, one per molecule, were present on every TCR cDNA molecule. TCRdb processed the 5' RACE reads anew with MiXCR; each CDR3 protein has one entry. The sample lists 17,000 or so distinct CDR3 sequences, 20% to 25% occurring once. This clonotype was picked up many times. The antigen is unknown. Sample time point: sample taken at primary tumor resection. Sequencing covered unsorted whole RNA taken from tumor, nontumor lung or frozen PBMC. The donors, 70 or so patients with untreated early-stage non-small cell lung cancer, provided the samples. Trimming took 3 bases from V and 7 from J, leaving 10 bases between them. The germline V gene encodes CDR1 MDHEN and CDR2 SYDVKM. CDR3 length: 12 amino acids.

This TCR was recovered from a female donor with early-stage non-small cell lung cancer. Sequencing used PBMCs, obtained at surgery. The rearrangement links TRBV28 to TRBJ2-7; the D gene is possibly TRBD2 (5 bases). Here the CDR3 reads CASSFSEFEQYF. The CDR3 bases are TGTGCCAGCAGTTTTAGCGAATTTGAGCAGTACTTC. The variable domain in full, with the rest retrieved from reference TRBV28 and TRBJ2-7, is DVKVTQSSRYLVKRTGEKVFLECVQDMDHENMFWYRQDPGLGLRLIYFSYDVKMKEKGDIPEGYSVSREKKERFSLILESASTNQTSMYLCASSFSEFEQYFGPGTRLTVT.